This TCR beta chain was captured by sequencing in a study of patients and donors after allogeneic stem cell transplantation. The CDR3 is made up of 13 amino acids. Germline V CDR1 and CDR2: DFQATT, SNEGSKA (reference sequence). With 6 bases clipped from V and 6 bases from J, the junction kept 5 bases outside the gene matches. TCRdb independently ran MiXCR on the RT-PCR reads; one entry per CDR3 protein. The data hold 920,000 or so distinct CDR3 sequences, with approximately 19% observed a single time. This chain links TRBV20-1 with TRBJ1-4; 9 bases agree with TRBD1. Sample: blood, either unsorted or a sorted T cell fraction (not recorded which). This receptor was taken from a human donor who was either an allogeneic HSCT recipient or a stem cell or donor lymphocyte infusion donor (not recorded which). It is not recorded whose cells these are; they may come from a transplant donor. This CDR3 reads CSAEGQGDEKLFF. The CDR3 bases are TGCAGTGCCGAGGGACAGGGCGATGAAAAACTGTTTTTT.